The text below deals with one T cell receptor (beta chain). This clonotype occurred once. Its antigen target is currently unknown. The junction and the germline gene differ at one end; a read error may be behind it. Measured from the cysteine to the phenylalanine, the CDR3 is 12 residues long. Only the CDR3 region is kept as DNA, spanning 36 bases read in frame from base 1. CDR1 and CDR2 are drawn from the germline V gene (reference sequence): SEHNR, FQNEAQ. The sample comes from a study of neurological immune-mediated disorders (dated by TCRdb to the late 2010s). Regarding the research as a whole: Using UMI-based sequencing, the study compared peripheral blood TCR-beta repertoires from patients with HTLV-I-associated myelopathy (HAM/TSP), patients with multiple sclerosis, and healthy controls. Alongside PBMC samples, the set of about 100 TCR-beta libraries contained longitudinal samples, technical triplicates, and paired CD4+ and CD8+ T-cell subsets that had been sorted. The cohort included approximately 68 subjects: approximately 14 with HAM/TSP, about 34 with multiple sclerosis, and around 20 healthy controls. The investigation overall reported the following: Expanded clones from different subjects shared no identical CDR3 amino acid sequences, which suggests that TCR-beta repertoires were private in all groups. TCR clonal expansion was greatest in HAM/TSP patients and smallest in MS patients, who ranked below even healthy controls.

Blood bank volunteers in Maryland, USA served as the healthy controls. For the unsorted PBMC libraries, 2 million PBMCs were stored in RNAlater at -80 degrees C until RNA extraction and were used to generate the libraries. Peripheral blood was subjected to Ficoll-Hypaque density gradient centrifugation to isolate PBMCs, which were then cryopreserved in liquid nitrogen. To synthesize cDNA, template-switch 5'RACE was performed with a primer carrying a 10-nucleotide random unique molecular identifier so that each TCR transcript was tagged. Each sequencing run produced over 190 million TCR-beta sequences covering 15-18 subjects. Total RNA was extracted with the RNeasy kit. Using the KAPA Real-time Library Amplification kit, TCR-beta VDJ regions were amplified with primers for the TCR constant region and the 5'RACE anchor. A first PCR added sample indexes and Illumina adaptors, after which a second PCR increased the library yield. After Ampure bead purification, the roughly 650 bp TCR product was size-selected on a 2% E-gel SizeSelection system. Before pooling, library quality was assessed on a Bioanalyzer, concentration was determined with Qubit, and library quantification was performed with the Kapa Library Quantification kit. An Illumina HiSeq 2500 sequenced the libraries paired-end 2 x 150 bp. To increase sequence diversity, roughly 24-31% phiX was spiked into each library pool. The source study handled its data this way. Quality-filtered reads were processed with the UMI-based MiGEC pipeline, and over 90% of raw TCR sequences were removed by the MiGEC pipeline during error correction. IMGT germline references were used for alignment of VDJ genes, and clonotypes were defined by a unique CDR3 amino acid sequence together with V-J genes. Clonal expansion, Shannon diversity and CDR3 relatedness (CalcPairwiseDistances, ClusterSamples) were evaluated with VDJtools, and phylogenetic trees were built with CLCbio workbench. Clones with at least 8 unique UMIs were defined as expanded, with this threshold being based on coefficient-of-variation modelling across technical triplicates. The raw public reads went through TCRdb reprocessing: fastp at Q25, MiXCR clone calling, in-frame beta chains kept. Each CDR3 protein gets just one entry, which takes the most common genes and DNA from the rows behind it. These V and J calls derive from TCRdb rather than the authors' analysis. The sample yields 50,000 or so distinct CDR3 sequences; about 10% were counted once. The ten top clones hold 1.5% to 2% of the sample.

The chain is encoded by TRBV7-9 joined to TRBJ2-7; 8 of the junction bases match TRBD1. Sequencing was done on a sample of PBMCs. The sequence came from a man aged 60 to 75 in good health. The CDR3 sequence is CASTGGYYEQYF. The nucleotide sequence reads TGTGCTAGCACAGGGGGGTACTACGAGCAGTACTTC.